The T cell receptor beta chain under discussion was sequenced for a study of blood T cell repertoires in COVID-19. In the study overall: The United States, Italy and Spain provided the acute and convalescent COVID-19 samples. T cells, B-cell-depleted T cells, or PBMCs provided the cDNA or gDNA that served as material.

V was clipped by 0 bases and J by 2 bases, with 11 bases between them. The CDR3 has 15 amino acids. Germline V gene data show CDR1 as SGHTA and CDR2 as FQGNSA. The Seattle patients, enrolled during active infection, were followed longitudinally. Assay used: immunoSEQ multiplex PCR; TCRdb lists only in-frame clones, some missing. The sample carries roughly 260,000 clones, about 88% recorded once. The origin of this receptor is a woman in her 30s with COVID-19, enrolled during active disease. Sequenced material: peripheral blood. The genes are TRBV7-2 and TRBJ2-7; tentatively, D is TRBD1 (5 bases). The CDR3 reads CASSLAAGWTYEQYF. The CDR3 DNA reads as TGTGCCAGCAGCTTAGCCGCAGGGTGGACCTACGAGCAGTACTTC.